This section outlines one T cell receptor (beta chain) sequence together with its context. Its target is not known. This record comes from a study of beta chain features in type 1 diabetes. Findings of the study overall: Among all four CD4+ subsets, Type 1 diabetes patients had TCRB CDR3s that were moderately but significantly shorter. PCR might favor shorter templates, but any such skew would affect patients and controls equally. The similarity of naive, central memory and Treg TCRB repertoires appeared greater among patients than among healthy donors.

Donors underwent one heparinised blood draw, about 110 mL on average. The CDR3 runs to 17 residues. With V trimmed by 3 bases and J by 0 bases, 6 bases remained unmatched. The germline V gene has CDR1 KGHSH and CDR2 LQKENI. The investigators reverse transcribed all of the isolated RNA, so they sequenced expressed TCRB transcripts. The data were produced by immunoSEQ multiplex PCR, yet TCRdb's version contains in-frame clones alone and is incomplete. The table includes 150,000 to 180,000 clones, about a tenth detected once. Sequencing was performed on central memory CD4+ T cells from blood. The sequence was collected from a man younger than 45 with type 1 diabetes. The chain employs TRBV18 and TRBJ2-5; TRBD2 matches 11 bases. Here the CDR3 reads CASSPGTSGRYQETQYF. The CDR3 coding sequence is TGTGCCAGCTCACCCGGGACTAGCGGAAGGTACCAAGAGACCCAGTACTTC.